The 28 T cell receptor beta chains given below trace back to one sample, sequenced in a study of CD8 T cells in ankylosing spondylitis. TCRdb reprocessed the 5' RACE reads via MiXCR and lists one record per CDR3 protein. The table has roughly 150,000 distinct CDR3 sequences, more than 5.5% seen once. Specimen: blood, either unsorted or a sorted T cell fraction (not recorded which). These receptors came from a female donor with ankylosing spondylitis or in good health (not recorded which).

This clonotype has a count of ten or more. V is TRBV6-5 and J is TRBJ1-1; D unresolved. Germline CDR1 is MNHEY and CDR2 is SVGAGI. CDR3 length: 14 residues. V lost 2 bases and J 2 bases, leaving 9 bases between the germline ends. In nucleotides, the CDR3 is TGTGCCAGCAGTTACGTCACATCAAACACTGAAGCTTTCTTT. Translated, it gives CASSYVTSNTEAFF.

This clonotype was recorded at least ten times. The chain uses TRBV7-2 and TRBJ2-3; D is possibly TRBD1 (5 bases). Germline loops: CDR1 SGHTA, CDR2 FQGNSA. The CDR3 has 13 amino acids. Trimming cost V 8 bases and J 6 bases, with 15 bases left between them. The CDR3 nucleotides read TGTGCCAGCTGCAGGGATCCTAAGGATACGCAGTATTTT. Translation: CASCRDPKDTQYF.

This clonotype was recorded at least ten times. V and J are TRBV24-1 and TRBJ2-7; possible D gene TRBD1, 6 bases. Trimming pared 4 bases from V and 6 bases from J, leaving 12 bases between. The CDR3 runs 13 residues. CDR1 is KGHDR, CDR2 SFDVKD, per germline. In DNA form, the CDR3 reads TGTGCCACCAGTGACCCACAGGGCGGCGAGCAGTACTTC. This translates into CATSDPQGGEQYF.

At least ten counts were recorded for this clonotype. The CDR3: CSASKVLEQFF. CDR3 coding DNA: TGCAGTGCTAGTAAAGTTCTTGAGCAGTTCTTC. The chain combines TRBV20-1 with TRBJ2-1; D is undetermined. This CDR3 comprises 11 residues. The V gene's germline CDR1 is DFQATT and CDR2 SNEGSKA (reference sequence). Trimming stripped 3 bases from V and 9 bases from J, with 9 bases between.

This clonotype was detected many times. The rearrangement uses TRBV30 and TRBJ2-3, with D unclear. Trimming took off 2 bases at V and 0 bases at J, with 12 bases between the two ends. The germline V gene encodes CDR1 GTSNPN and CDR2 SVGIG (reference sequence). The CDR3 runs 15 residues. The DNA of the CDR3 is TGTGCCTGGAGTACAGCCCTCGCTAGCACAGATACGCAGTATTTT. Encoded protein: CAWSTALASTDTQYF.

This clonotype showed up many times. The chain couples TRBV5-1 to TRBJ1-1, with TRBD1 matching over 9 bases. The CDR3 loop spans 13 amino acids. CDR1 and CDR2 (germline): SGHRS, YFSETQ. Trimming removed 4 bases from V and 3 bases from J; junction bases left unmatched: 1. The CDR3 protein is CASSRTGDTEAFF. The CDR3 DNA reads TGCGCCAGCAGCAGGACAGGGGACACTGAAGCTTTCTTT.

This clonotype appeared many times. In nucleotides, the CDR3 is TGCGCCAGCAGCCAAAAAGTCCAGGCTTACGAGCAGTACTTC. Translating gives CASSQKVQAYEQYF. The chain carries TRBV4-1 and TRBJ2-7; D remains ambiguous. From germline, CDR1 is MGHRA and CDR2 YSYEKL. The CDR3 has 14 residues. Trimming pared 2 bases from V and 4 bases from J, leaving 12 bases between.

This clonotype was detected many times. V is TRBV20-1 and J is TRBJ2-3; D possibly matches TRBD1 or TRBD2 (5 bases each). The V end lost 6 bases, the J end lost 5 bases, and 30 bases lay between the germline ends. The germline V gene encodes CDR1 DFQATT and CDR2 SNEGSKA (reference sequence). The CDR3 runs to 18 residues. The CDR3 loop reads CSAPSRSRGWKRGDTQYF. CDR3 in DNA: TGCAGTGCCCCCTCCCGCAGTCGCGGTTGGAAGAGGGGAGATACGCAGTATTTT.

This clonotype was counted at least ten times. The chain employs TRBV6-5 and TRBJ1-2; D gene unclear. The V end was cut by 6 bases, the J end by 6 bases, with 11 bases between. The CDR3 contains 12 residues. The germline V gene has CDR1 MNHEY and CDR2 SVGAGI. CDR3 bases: TGTGCCAGCAGGGACCACAGAGATGGCTACACCTTC. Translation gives CASRDHRDGYTF.

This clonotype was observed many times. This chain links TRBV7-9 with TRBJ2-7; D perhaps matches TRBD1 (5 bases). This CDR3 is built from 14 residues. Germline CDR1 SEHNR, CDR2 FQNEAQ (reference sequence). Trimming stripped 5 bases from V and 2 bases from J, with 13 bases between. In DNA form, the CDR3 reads TGTGCCAGCAGCCCGCTCCCAGGGCCCTACGAGCAGTACTTC. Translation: CASSPLPGPYEQYF.

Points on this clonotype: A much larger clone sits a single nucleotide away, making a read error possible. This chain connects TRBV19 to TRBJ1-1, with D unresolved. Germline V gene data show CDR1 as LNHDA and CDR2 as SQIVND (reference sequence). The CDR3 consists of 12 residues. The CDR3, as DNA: TGTACCAGTAGAACAGATCTTAATGAAGCTTTCTTT. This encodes CTSRTDLNEAFF.

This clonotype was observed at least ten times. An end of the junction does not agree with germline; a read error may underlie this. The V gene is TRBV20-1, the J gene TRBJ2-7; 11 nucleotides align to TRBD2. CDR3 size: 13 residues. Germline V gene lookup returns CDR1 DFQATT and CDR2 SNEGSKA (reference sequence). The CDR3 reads CSARETSGGPRSF. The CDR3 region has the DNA TGCAGTGCTAGAGAAACTAGCGGGGGTCCCAGAAGCTTC.

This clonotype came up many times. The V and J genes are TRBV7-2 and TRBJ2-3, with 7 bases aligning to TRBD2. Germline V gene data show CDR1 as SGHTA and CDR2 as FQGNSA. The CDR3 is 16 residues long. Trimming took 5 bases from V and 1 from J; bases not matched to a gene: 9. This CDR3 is CASSPLLAGGTDTQYF. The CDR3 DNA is TGTGCCAGCAGCCCCCTGTTGGCGGGGGGCACAGATACGCAGTATTTT. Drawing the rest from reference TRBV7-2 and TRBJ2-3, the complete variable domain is GAGVSQSPSNKVTEKGKDVELRCDPISGHTALYWYRQSLGQGLEFLIYFQGNSAPDKSGLPSDRFSAERTGGSVSTLTIQRTQQEDSAVYLCASSPLLAGGTDTQYFGPGTRLTVL.

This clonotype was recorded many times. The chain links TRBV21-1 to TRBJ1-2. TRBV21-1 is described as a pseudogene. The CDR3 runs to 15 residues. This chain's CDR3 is CASSKSSDSFYGYTF. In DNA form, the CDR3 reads TGTGCCAGCAGCAAGAGCTCAGATTCTTTCTATGGCTACACCTTC.

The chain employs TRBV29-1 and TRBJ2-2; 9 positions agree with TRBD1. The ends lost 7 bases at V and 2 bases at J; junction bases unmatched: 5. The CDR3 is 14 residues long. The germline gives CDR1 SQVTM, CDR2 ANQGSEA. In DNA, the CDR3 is TGCAGCGGGGGACAGGGTGTTAACACCGGGGAGCTGTTTTTT. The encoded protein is CSGGQGVNTGELFF.

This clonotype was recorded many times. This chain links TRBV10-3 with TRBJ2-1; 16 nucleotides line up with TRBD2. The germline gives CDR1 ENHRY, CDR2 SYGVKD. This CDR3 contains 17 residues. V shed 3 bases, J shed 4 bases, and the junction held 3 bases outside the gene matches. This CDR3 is CAISDPGLAGGYNEQFF. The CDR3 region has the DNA TGTGCCATCAGTGACCCGGGACTAGCGGGGGGGTACAATGAGCAGTTCTTC.

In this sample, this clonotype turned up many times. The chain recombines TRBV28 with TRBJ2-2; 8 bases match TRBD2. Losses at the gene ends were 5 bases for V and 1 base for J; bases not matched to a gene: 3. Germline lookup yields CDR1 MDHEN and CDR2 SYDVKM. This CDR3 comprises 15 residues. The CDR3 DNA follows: TGTGCCAGCAGTCCGCTAGCGGGGAACACCGGGGAGCTGTTTTTT. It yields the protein CASSPLAGNTGELFF. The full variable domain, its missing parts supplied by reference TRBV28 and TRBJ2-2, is DVKVTQSSRYLVKRTGEKVFLECVQDMDHENMFWYRQDPGLGLRLIYFSYDVKMKEKGDIPEGYSVSREKKERFSLILESASTNQTSMYLCASSPLAGNTGELFFGEGSRLTVL.

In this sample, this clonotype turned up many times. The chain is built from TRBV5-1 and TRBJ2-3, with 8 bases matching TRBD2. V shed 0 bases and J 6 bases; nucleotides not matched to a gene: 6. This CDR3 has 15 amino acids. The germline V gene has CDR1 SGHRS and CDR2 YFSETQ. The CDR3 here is CASSLGSGGGDTQYF. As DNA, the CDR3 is TGCGCCAGCAGCTTGGGCAGCGGGGGTGGTGATACGCAGTATTTT.

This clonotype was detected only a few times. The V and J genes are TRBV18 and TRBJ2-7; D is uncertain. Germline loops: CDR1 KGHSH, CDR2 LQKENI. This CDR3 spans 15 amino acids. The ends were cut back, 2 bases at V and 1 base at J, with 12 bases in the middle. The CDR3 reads CASSPSGEISYEQYF. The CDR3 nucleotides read TGTGCCAGCTCACCATCCGGTGAGATTTCCTACGAGCAGTACTTC. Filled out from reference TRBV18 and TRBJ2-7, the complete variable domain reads NAGVMQNPRHLVRRRGQEARLRCSPMKGHSHVYWYRQLPEEGLKFMVYLQKENIIDESGMPKERFSAEFPKEGPSILRIQQVVRGDSAAYFCASSPSGEISYEQYFGPGTRLTVT.

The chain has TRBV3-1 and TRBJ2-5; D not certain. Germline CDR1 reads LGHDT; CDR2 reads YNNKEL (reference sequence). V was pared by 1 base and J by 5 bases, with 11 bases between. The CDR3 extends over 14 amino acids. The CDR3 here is CASSQGRVSETQYF. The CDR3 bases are TGTGCCAGCAGCCAAGGTCGGGTGAGCGAGACCCAGTACTTC.

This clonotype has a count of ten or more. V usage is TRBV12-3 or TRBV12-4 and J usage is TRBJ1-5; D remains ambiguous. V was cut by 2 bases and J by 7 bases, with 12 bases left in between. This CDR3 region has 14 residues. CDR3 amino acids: CASSLFEGAQPQHF. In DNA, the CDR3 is TGTGCCAGCAGTTTATTCGAGGGAGCACAGCCCCAGCATTTT.

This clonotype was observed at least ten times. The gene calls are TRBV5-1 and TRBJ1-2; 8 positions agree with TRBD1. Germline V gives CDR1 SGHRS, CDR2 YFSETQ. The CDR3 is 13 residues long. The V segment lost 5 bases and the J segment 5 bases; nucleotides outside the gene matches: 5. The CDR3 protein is CASRGQALYGYTF. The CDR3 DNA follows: TGCGCCAGCAGGGGACAGGCCCTTTATGGCTACACCTTC.

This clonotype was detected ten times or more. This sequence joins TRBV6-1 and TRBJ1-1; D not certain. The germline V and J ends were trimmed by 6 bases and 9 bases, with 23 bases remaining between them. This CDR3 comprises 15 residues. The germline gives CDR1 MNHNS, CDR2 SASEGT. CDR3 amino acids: CASSQSTPGGLKAFF. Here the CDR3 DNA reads TGTGCCAGCAGCCAATCGACACCCGGAGGGCTCAAAGCTTTCTTT.

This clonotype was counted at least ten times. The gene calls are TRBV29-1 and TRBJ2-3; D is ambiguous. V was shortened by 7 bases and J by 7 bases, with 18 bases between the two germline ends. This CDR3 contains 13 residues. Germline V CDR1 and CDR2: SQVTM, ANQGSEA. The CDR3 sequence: CSASIDETNTQYF. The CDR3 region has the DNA TGCAGCGCCAGCATAGACGAAACCAATACGCAGTATTTT.

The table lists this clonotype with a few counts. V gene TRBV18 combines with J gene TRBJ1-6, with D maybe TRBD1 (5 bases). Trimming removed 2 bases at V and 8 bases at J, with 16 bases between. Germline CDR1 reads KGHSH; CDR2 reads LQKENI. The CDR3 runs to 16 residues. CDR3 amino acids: CASSPGRRELDSPLHF. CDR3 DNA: TGTGCCAGCTCACCAGGTCGCAGGGAACTTGATTCACCCCTCCACTTT.

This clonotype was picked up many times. This chain's CDR3 is CASSPGRSGEPQHF. For the CDR3, the DNA is TGCGCCAGCAGCCCAGGTCGTTCGGGTGAGCCCCAGCATTTT. V usage is TRBV5-1 and J usage is TRBJ1-5; D is unclear. From germline, CDR1 is SGHRS and CDR2 YFSETQ. CDR3 length: 14 residues. Trimming shortened V by 4 bases and J by 8 bases, and 16 bases separated the two germline ends.

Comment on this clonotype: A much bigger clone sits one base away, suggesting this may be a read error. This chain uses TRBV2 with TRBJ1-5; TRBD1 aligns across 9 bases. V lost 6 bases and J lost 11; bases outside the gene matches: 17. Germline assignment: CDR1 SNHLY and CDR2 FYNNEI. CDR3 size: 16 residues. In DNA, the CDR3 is TGTGCCAGCAGGGGGGGCGGGACAGGGATCGGACAGTCCCAGCATTTT. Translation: CASRGGGTGIGQSQHF.

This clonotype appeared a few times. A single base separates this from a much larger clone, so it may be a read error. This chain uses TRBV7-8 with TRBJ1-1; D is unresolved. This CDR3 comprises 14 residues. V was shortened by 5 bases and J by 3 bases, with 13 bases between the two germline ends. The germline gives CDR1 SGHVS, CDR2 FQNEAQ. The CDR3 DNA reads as TGTGCCAGCAGCAAACCCTCGGCGGACACTGAAGCTTTCTTT. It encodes CASSKPSADTEAFF.